A single sample is the source of the 20 T cell receptor beta chains below, sequenced in a study of OX40 agonist ivuxolimab in advanced cancers. Profiled with immunoSEQ multiplex PCR; TCRdb holds only in-frame clones, not every one. The table includes about 65,000 clones, approximately 80% detected once. This sample comprised CD4+ or CD8+ T cells sorted from blood, obtained in a trial of the OX40 agonist ivuxolimab. The receptors originated from an adult with an advanced solid tumor such as melanoma, head and neck, liver or kidney cancer.

The V gene is TRBV5-8, the J gene TRBJ2-4; no clear D. This CDR3 has 13 residues. Germline V gene sequence: CDR1 SGHTS, CDR2 YDEGEE. Trimming took off 6 bases at V and 7 bases at J, with 14 bases between the two ends. The CDR3 DNA reads TGTGCCAGCACATTAGCATTGCACAACATTCAGTACTTC. It encodes CASTLALHNIQYF.

The chain couples TRBV11-1 to TRBJ1-1; TRBD1 aligns across 9 bases. Germline trimming cut 4 bases from V and 1 base from J; bases unmatched to any gene: 4. Germline CDR1 is SGHAT and CDR2 is FQDESV (reference sequence). The CDR3 sequence is 15 residues long. CDR3 in DNA: TGTGCCAGCAGCTCTCCGGGACAGGGGAACACTGAAGCTTTCTTT. Residues: CASSSPGQGNTEAFF.

The V gene is TRBV7-9, the J gene TRBJ2-5, with a possible D match to TRBD2 (5 bases). CDR1 is SEHNR and CDR2 is FQNEAQ in the germline V gene (reference sequence). V was trimmed by 1 base and J by 3 bases, leaving 6 bases between them. The CDR3 has 13 amino acids. CDR3 in DNA: TGTGCCAGCAGCTTAGGGGGAGAAGAGACCCAGTACTTC. Amino acid sequence: CASSLGGEETQYF. The whole variable domain, filled in from reference TRBV7-9 and TRBJ2-5, reads DTGVSQNPRHKITKRGQNVTFRCDPISEHNRLYWYRQTLGQGPEFLTYFQNEAQLEKSRLLSDRFSAERPKGSFSTLEIQRTEQGDSAMYLCASSLGGEETQYFGPGTRLLVL.

The chain joins TRBV13 to TRBJ2-7; TRBD1 matches 7 bases. Germline CDR1 reads PRHDT; CDR2 reads FYEKMQ (reference sequence). V trimming: 4 bases; J trimming: 2 bases; junction bases outside the gene matches: 5. The CDR3 sequence is 14 residues long. In DNA, the CDR3 is TGTGCCAGCAGCTCCCGGGACAGTCCCTACGAGCAGTACTTC. Translation gives CASSSRDSPYEQYF.

J is TRBJ1-5 and V is TRBV11-2; no firm D call. The V gene's germline CDR1 is SGHAT and CDR2 FQNNGV. The CDR3 has 13 amino acids. Trimming removed 5 bases at V and 5 bases at J, with 10 bases between. The CDR3 sequence: CASSLWVDQPQHF. The CDR3 DNA sequence: TGTGCCAGCAGCCTCTGGGTTGATCAGCCCCAGCATTTT.

The chain joins TRBV18 to TRBJ2-7, with 9 positions matching TRBD1. V was pared by 3 bases and J by 3 bases, with 6 bases of the junction left unmatched. Germline V CDR1 and CDR2: KGHSH, LQKENI. This CDR3 contains 15 residues. This chain's CDR3 is CASSPSGQGGYEQYV. CDR3 in DNA: TGTGCCAGCTCACCCTCGGGACAGGGTGGCTACGAGCAGTACGTC.

The gene calls are TRBV18 and TRBJ1-1; D is undetermined. The germline gives CDR1 KGHSH, CDR2 LQKENI. The CDR3 loop spans 13 amino acids. V dropped 4 bases and J dropped 1 base, with 7 bases sitting between them. CDR3 in amino acids: CASSQSPNTEAFF. The CDR3 DNA follows: TGTGCCAGCTCACAGAGCCCGAACACTGAAGCTTTCTTT.

This CDR3 is CASSLRGTDYNEQFF. In DNA, the CDR3 is TGTGCCAGCAGCTTGCGGGGAACCGATTACAATGAGCAGTTCTTC. The V call is TRBV7-9, the J call TRBJ2-1; D possibly corresponds to TRBD2 (6 bases). The CDR3 is made up of 15 amino acids. Germline V gene data show CDR1 as SEHNR and CDR2 as FQNEAQ (reference sequence). Trimming cost V 3 bases and J 4 bases, with 13 bases left between them.

CDR3 loop: CASSLGLADTQYF. As DNA, the CDR3 is TGTGCCAGCAGCCTCGGACTAGCAGATACGCAGTATTTT. The chain couples TRBV9 to TRBJ2-3, with 7 bases matching TRBD2. The V gene end was trimmed by 4 bases and the J gene end by 4 bases; junction bases not matched to a gene: 3. CDR3 length: 13 residues. The germline V gene encodes CDR1 SGDLS and CDR2 YYNGEE.

J is TRBJ2-1 and V is TRBV6-6; tentatively, D is TRBD1 or TRBD2 (6 bases each). The V and J ends lost 6 bases and 2 bases respectively, with 17 bases between them. In germline, CDR1 is MNHNY, CDR2 SVGAGI (reference sequence). This CDR3 is built from 16 residues. The CDR3 DNA follows: TGTGCCAGCAGGGGGGGCGTTGGTGGTCCCTACAATGAGCAGTTCTTC. Its translation is CASRGGVGGPYNEQFF.

The chain is built from TRBV6-5 and TRBJ2-1; D remains unclear. CDR3 length: 13 residues. The V and J ends lost 3 bases and 6 bases respectively, with 9 bases between them. In germline, CDR1 is MNHEY, CDR2 SVGAGI. The CDR3 nucleotides are TGTGCCAGCAGTTATCGGTGGGCCAATGAGCAGTTCTTC. It encodes CASSYRWANEQFF.

This clone was detected only a few times. The chain joins TRBV5-6 to TRBJ2-7, with 7 nucleotides matching TRBD2. This CDR3 region has 15 residues. The germline V gene encodes CDR1 SGHDT and CDR2 YYEEEE. V lost 3 bases, J lost 3 bases, and 9 bases stayed unmatched. This CDR3 is CASSWGASGFYEQYF. The CDR3 DNA is TGTGCCAGCAGCTGGGGAGCTAGCGGATTCTACGAGCAGTACTTC.

This chain links TRBV19 with TRBJ1-4, with TRBD1 identical over 7 bases. The length of the CDR3 is 17 residues. CDR1 and CDR2 from the germline V gene are LNHDA and SQIVND (reference sequence). J lost 2 bases, V lost 3 bases, and 9 bases had no gene match. The CDR3 nucleotides read TGTGCCAGTAGTATGGGCCTCACAGGGGCGACTAATGAAAAACTGTTTTTT. This codes for CASSMGLTGATNEKLFF.

CDR3 amino acids: CASKRDYHYNEQFF. The DNA for the CDR3 is TGTGCCAGCAAAAGGGACTACCACTACAATGAGCAGTTCTTC. The chain combines TRBV2 with TRBJ2-1; 7 positions match TRBD2. V was clipped by 7 bases and J by 3 bases; unmatched bases: 6. Per germline, CDR1 SNHLY and CDR2 FYNNEI. The CDR3 spans 14 residues.

V gene TRBV5-6 combines with J gene TRBJ1-2; D call uncertain. Germline CDR1 SGHDT, CDR2 YYEEEE. The CDR3 totals 13 residues. Deletions cut 4 bases from V and 4 bases from J, with 11 bases between. The CDR3 is CASSTAGGYGYTF. CDR3 nucleotide sequence: TGTGCCAGCAGCACGGCGGGAGGCTATGGCTACACCTTC.

This chain connects TRBV2 to TRBJ2-5, with no clear D. Trimming stripped 4 bases from V and 2 bases from J, with 11 bases between. The CDR3 extends over 14 amino acids. Germline V lookup: CDR1 SNHLY, CDR2 FYNNEI. CDR3 in amino acids: CASSGTLRQETQYF. Here the CDR3 DNA reads TGTGCCAGCAGTGGGACCCTAAGGCAAGAGACCCAGTACTTC.

This clone was recorded once. The chain couples TRBV28 to TRBJ2-1; unclear D gene. This CDR3 contains 8 residues. Trimming took off 5 bases at V and 14 bases at J, with 4 bases between the two ends. In germline, CDR1 is MDHEN, CDR2 SYDVKM. The CDR3 is CASSQEFF. The CDR3 DNA reads TGTGCCAGCAGTCAGGAGTTCTTC.

The chain recombines TRBV9 with TRBJ2-5; no firm D call. The CDR3 contains 16 residues. V lost 4 bases, J lost 0 bases, and 16 bases lay in between. Germline-derived CDR1 and CDR2 are SGDLS and YYNGEE. In DNA, the CDR3 is TGTGCCAGCAGCTCCCTAGGGCTACCGTACCAAGAGACCCAGTACTTC. Protein sequence: CASSSLGLPYQETQYF.

This chain links TRBV5-6 with TRBJ1-2, with D unresolved. CDR1 and CDR2 (germline): SGHDT, YYEEEE. Trimming cost V 0 bases and J 5 bases, with 8 bases left between them. The CDR3 is made up of 13 amino acids. The CDR3: CASSLGGPYGYTF. CDR3 nucleotides: TGTGCCAGCAGCTTGGGCGGACCGTATGGCTACACCTTC.

The chain carries TRBV12-5 and TRBJ1-4; 10 bases agree with TRBD1. This CDR3 is built from 14 residues. The V gene end was trimmed by 6 bases and the J gene end by 8 bases; junction bases not matched to a gene: 6. Germline CDR1 reads LGHNT; CDR2 reads FRNRAP. CDR3 in amino acids: CASGTDRGREKLFF. The CDR3, as DNA: TGTGCTAGTGGAACCGACAGGGGGCGGGAAAAACTGTTTTTT.